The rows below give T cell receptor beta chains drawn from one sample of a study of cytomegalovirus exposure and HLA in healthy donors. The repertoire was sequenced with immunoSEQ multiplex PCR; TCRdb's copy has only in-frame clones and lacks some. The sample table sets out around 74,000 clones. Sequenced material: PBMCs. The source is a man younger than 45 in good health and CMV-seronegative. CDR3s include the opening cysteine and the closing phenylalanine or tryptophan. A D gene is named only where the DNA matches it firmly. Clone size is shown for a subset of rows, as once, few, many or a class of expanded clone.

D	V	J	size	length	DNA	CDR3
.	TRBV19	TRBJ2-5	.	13	TGTGCCAGTAGTATAAACAGGGTTGAGACCCAGTACTTC	CASSINRVETQYF
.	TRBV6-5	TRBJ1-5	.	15	TGTGCCAGCAGGAGGTGGGGGGGAAGCAATCAGCCCCAGCATTTT	CASRRWGGSNQPQHF
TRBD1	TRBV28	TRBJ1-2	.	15	TGTGCCAGCAGTTCTCTGGGACAGGGGAAAAGGCTTTACACCTTC	CASSSLGQGKRLYTF
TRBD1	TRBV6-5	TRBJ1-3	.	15	TGTGCCAGCAGGAAGGGGACAGCCCACGGAAACACCATATATTTT	CASRKGTAHGNTIYF
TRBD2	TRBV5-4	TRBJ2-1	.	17	TGTGCCAGCAGCTTGGCCCAGCGGGGGGGCCCGAACAATGAGCAGTTCTTC	CASSLAQRGGPNNEQFF
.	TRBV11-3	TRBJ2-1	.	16	TGTGCCAGCAGCCTCAGCTGGGGGCACTCCTACAATGAGCAGTTCTTC	CASSLSWGHSYNEQFF
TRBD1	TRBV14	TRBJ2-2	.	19	TGTGCCAGCAGCGGTTTGGTTCCTGGGACAGGGTGGAACACCGGGGAGCTGTTTTTT	CASSGLVPGTGWNTGELFF
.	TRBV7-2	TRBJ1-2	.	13	TGTGCCAGCAGCTTAGTACAGGCCTATGGCTACACCTTC	CASSLVQAYGYTF
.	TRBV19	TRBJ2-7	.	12	TGTGCCAGTAGTATAGATGTCGGTGAGCAGTACTTC	CASSIDVGEQYF
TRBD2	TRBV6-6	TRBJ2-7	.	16	TGTGCCAGCAGTTCCCCCCCGGGGGGGGACTCCTACGAGCAGTACTTC	CASSSPPGGDSYEQYF
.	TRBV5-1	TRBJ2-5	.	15	TGCGCCAGCAGCTTCCAAGGCAGGGAGGAAGAGACCCAGTACTTC	CASSFQGREEETQYF
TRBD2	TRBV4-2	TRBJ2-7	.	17	TGTGCCAGCAGCCAAGAGTTTGAGCGGGAGGATGTCTACGAGCAGTACTTC	CASSQEFEREDVYEQYF
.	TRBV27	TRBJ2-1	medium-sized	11	TGTGCCAGCAGTTCCGGACTAGAGCAGTTCTTC	CASSSGLEQFF
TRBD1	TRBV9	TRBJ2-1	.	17	TGTGCCAGCAGCGAGCCCCGTACAGGGGATTGGTACAATGAGCAGTTCTTC	CASSEPRTGDWYNEQFF
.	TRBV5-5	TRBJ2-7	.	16	TGTGCCAGCAGCTTGAGCAGGCCCTTCGGGGAGTCCGAGCAGTACTTC	CASSLSRPFGESEQYF
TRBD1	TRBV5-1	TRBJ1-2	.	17	TGCGCCAGCAGCTTGAGAGGTACCGGACAGGGGAACTATGGCTACACCTTC	CASSLRGTGQGNYGYTF
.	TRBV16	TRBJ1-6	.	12	TGTGCCAGCAGCGGGGGGAATTCACCCCTCCACTTT	CASSGGNSPLHF
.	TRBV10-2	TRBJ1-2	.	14	TGCGCCGGGGATGACAGCCTCCGTGGCACGTATAGAACCTTC	CAGDDSLRGTYRTF
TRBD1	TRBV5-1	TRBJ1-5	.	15	TGCGCCAGCGCCCCGGGACAGGGGTCAAGTCAGCCCCAGCATTTT	CASAPGQGSSQPQHF
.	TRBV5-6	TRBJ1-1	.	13	TGTGCCAGCAGCTTGGACAGGATTACTGAAGCTTTCTTT	CASSLDRITEAFF
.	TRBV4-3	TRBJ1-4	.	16	TGCGCCAGCAGCCAAGATTTGGGGGGTGAGGATGAAAAACTGTTTTTT	CASSQDLGGEDEKLFF
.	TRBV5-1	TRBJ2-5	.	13	TGCGCCAGCAGCTTACAGCCACAAGAGACCCAGTACTTC	CASSLQPQETQYF
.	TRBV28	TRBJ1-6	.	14	TGTGCCAGCAGACCAGCTGGGAGGAATTCACCCCTCCACTTT	CASRPAGRNSPLHF
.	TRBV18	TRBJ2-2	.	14	TGTGCCAGCTCACCACTGAGTTACACCGGGGAGCTGTTTTTT	CASSPLSYTGELFF
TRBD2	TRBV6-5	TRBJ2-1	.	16	TGTGCCAGCAGTTATCTTCCGGGACTAGAGTACAATGAGCAGTTCTTC	CASSYLPGLEYNEQFF